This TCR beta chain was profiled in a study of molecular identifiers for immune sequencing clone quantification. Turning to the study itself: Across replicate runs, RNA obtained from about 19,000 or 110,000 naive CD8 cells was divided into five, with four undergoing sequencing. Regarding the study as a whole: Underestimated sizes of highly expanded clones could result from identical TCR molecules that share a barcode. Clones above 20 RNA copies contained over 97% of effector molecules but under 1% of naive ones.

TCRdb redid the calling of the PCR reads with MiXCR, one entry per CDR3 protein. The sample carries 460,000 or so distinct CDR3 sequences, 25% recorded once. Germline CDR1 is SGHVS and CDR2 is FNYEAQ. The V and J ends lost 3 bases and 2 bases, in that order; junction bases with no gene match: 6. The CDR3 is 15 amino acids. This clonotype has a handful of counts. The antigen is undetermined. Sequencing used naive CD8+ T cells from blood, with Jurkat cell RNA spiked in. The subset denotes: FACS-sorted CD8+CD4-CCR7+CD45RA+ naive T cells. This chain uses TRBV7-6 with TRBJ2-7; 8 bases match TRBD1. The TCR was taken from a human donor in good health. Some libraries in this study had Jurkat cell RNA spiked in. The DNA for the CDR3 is TGTGCCAGCAGCTTGGGACAGGCCCCAGCCTACGAGCAGTACTTC. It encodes CASSLGQAPAYEQYF.